This entry lists 17 T cell receptor beta chains sequenced from one sample in a study of T cell responses to AZD1222 COVID-19 vaccine. Profiling relied on immunoSEQ multiplex PCR, and the TCRdb table lists in-frame clones only, not all of them. The data show fewer than 200,000 clones, almost 90% seen once. Material: peripheral blood, obtained 28 days after the second AZD1222 dose. The receptors come from an adult who received the AZD1222 COVID-19 vaccine.

This chain connects TRBV6-4 to TRBJ1-5; weak D call: TRBD1 (5 bases). Trimming shortened V by 1 base and J by 0 bases, and 16 bases separated the two germline ends. The CDR3 runs 18 residues. Per the germline V gene, CDR1 is MRHNA and CDR2 is SNTAGT. The CDR3 loop reads CASSDFRVTVHSNQPQHF. DNA for the CDR3: TGTGCCAGCAGTGACTTCAGGGTGACGGTTCATAGCAATCAGCCCCAGCATTTT.

As to this clone: The sample holds other DNA sequences that translate to the same CDR3. The rearrangement links TRBV28 to TRBJ1-2; no reliable D call. The V gene lost 4 bases and the J gene lost 5 bases, with 14 bases spanning the gap. Germline lookup yields CDR1 MDHEN and CDR2 SYDVKM. The CDR3 sequence is 14 residues long. The CDR3 sequence is CASSSPGSGYGYTF. The CDR3 bases are TGTGCCAGCAGTTCCCCCGGGTCCGGGTATGGCTACACCTTC.

This chain connects TRBV9 to TRBJ2-3, with D perhaps TRBD1 (5 bases). Per the germline V gene, CDR1 is SGDLS and CDR2 is YYNGEE. V was cut by 4 bases and J by 1 base, with 16 bases left in between. This CDR3 has 16 residues. This CDR3 reads CASSPFQGGGTDTQYF. For the CDR3, the DNA is TGTGCCAGCAGCCCATTCCAGGGCGGAGGCACAGATACGCAGTATTTT.

This clone was recorded a few times. Here the CDR3 reads CASSDAPTGELDTQYF. CDR3 in DNA: TGTGCCAGCAGCGACGCCCCGACAGGGGAGTTAGATACGCAGTATTTT. The genes are TRBV7-9 and TRBJ2-3, with 8 bases fitting TRBD1. With 5 bases clipped from V and 5 bases from J, the junction kept 12 bases outside the gene matches. This CDR3 is 16 amino acids long. Germline V lookup: CDR1 SEHNR, CDR2 FQNEAQ (reference sequence).

This clone showed up just a few times. The chain recombines TRBV5-1 with TRBJ2-7; TRBD2 matches at 10 bases. The germline gives CDR1 SGHRS, CDR2 YFSETQ. Trimming cost V 5 bases and J 4 bases; bases outside gene matches: 12. The CDR3 runs to 16 residues. The CDR3 reads CASSPLPGLAPYEQYF. In DNA, the CDR3 is TGCGCCAGCAGTCCGCTCCCGGGACTAGCGCCGTACGAGCAGTACTTC.

This chain links TRBV6-1 with TRBJ1-1, with a possible D match to TRBD1 (5 bases). Germline CDR1 and CDR2: MNHNS and SASEGT. The V end was cut by 3 bases, the J end by 5 bases, with 13 bases between. CDR3 length: 14 residues. The CDR3 DNA reads as TGTGCCAGCAGTGACAGGGCCTGGGGGACTGAAGCTTTCTTT. This gives the protein CASSDRAWGTEAFF.

The chain recombines TRBV5-1 with TRBJ2-5; 11 bases align to TRBD2. Germline V gene data show CDR1 as SGHRS and CDR2 as YFSETQ. The CDR3 contains 15 residues. Trimming at V came to 2 bases and at J to 2 bases, leaving 2 bases not matched to a gene. The CDR3 nucleotides are TGCGCCAGCAGCTTAGCTAGCGGGGGGCAAGAGACCCAGTACTTC. Translation gives CASSLASGGQETQYF. The full variable domain, with the rest looked up from reference TRBV5-1 and TRBJ2-5, is KAGVTQTPRYLIKTRGQQVTLSCSPISGHRSVSWYQQTPGQGLQFLFEYFSETQRNKGNFPGRFSGRQFSNSRSEMNVSTLELGDSALYLCASSLASGGQETQYFGPGTRLLVL.

The rearrangement joins TRBV9 to TRBJ2-6, with D possibly matching TRBD1 (5 bases). This CDR3 has 17 residues. Trimming shortened V by 0 bases and J by 5 bases, and 15 bases separated the two germline ends. Germline V CDR1 and CDR2: SGDLS, YYNGEE. The CDR3 protein is CASSVGAVQGWANVLTF. For the CDR3, the DNA is TGTGCCAGCAGCGTAGGGGCAGTTCAGGGTTGGGCCAACGTCCTGACTTTC.

This sequence joins TRBV12-2 and TRBJ2-7. TRBV12-2 is marked as a pseudogene. CDR3 length equals 14 residues. The CDR3 is CASRNGRTSYEQYF. In nucleotides, the CDR3 is TGTGCAAGTCGCAACGGACGTACTTCCTACGAGCAGTACTTC.

The genes are TRBV19 and TRBJ1-4; no definite D call. CDR1 and CDR2 (germline): LNHDA, SQIVND (reference sequence). V was pared by 3 bases and J by 5 bases, with 16 bases between. The CDR3 is made up of 16 amino acids. In nucleotides, the CDR3 is TGTGCCAGTAGTATCTCCCTAAACCGAGGGAATGAAAAACTGTTTTTT. This translates into CASSISLNRGNEKLFF.

J is TRBJ1-2 and V is TRBV19; D is unresolved. The CDR3 length is 13 residues. Germline assignment: CDR1 LNHDA and CDR2 SQIVND (reference sequence). Trimming shortened V by 5 bases and J by 6 bases, and 13 bases separated the two germline ends. This CDR3 is CASSLRLGNGYTF. In DNA, the CDR3 is TGTGCCAGTAGTCTTCGGCTTGGAAATGGCTACACCTTC.

The chain combines TRBV19 with TRBJ2-7; 9 bases fit TRBD1. With V trimmed by 5 bases and J by 3 bases, 8 bases remained unmatched. The CDR3 extends over 15 amino acids. Germline V lookup: CDR1 LNHDA, CDR2 SQIVND (reference sequence). The CDR3 bases are TGTGCCAGTAGTGTGGGACAGGGAATATTCTACGAGCAGTACTTC. Protein: CASSVGQGIFYEQYF.

The V and J genes are TRBV29-1 and TRBJ2-1; 12 bases are shared with TRBD2. Trimming removed 1 base from V and 2 bases from J; junction bases left unmatched: 3. The CDR3 sequence is 16 residues long. The germline V gene encodes CDR1 SQVTM and CDR2 ANQGSEA. CDR3 region: CSVEAGLAGTYNEQFF. For the CDR3, the DNA is TGCAGCGTTGAAGCTGGACTAGCGGGGACCTACAATGAGCAGTTCTTC.

As concerns this clone: Other nucleotide sequences from this sample produce the same CDR3. This chain joins TRBV30 and TRBJ1-1; possibly TRBD1 for D (6 bases). V was clipped by 0 bases and J by 5 bases, with 10 bases between them. The CDR3 consists of 13 residues. Germline lookup yields CDR1 GTSNPN and CDR2 SVGIG (reference sequence). The CDR3 reads CAWSVGGGTEAFF. CDR3 DNA: TGTGCCTGGAGTGTAGGGGGTGGTACTGAAGCTTTCTTT.

This chain joins TRBV5-1 and TRBJ2-3; D is possibly TRBD2 (6 bases). Germline CDR1 reads SGHRS; CDR2 reads YFSETQ. The CDR3 runs 15 residues. V dropped 2 bases and J dropped 0 bases, with 10 bases sitting between them. The CDR3 bases are TGCGCCAGCAGCTTTGGGCGGGACAGCACAGATACGCAGTATTTT. This sequence encodes CASSFGRDSTDTQYF.

The chain has TRBV28 and TRBJ2-1; the D gene is possibly TRBD2 (6 bases). Germline-derived CDR1 and CDR2 are MDHEN and SYDVKM. CDR3 size: 16 residues. Deletions cut 1 base from V and 7 bases from J, with 17 bases between. DNA of the CDR3: TGTGCCAGCAGTTTATTGGGGATGGGGGGTCTAAATGAGCAGTTCTTC. Translation: CASSLLGMGGLNEQFF. Combining the CDR3 with reference TRBV28 and TRBJ2-1 gives the whole variable domain DVKVTQSSRYLVKRTGEKVFLECVQDMDHENMFWYRQDPGLGLRLIYFSYDVKMKEKGDIPEGYSVSREKKERFSLILESASTNQTSMYLCASSLLGMGGLNEQFFGPGTRLTVL.

The V gene is TRBV18, the J gene TRBJ1-3; the match to TRBD1 covers 7 bases. The CDR3 spans 16 residues. V lost 0 bases and J lost 4; bases outside the gene matches: 6. Germline V gives CDR1 KGHSH, CDR2 LQKENI. The DNA for the CDR3 is TGTGCCAGCTCACCACCGAACAGGGGAGGAGGAAACACCATATATTTT. Its protein is CASSPPNRGGGNTIYF.